This entry lists 29 T cell receptor beta chains sequenced from one sample in a study of cytomegalovirus exposure and HLA in healthy donors. Amplification used 60 Vbeta primers and 13 Jbeta primers. TCRdb's copy holds only in-frame clones and misses some; the assay was immunoSEQ multiplex PCR. The sample comprises around 130,000 clones, over 70% of which are singletons, and 3.1% rests with the top ten. Sample: PBMCs. Every receptor here comes from a man aged 25 to 45 in good health and CMV-seronegative.

This clone was counted only a few times. The chain has TRBV18 and TRBJ1-1; tentatively, D is TRBD1 (5 bases). This CDR3 has 14 amino acids. The V end lost 5 bases, the J end lost 1 base, and 11 bases lay between the germline ends. Germline lookup yields CDR1 KGHSH and CDR2 LQKENI. The CDR3 sequence: CASSSETANTEAFF. DNA for the CDR3: TGTGCCAGCTCATCGGAGACAGCGAACACTGAAGCTTTCTTT.

The rearrangement links TRBV27 to TRBJ2-5, with 7 bases fitting TRBD2. Losses at the gene ends were 8 bases for V and 2 bases for J; bases not matched to a gene: 5. This CDR3 region has 13 residues. The germline CDR1 and CDR2 sequences are MNHEY and SMNVEV (reference sequence). Written as DNA, the CDR3 is TGTGCCAGCCCCGGGGAGGGACAAGAGACCCAGTACTTC. Its protein is CASPGEGQETQYF.

This clone has only one observation. The chain joins TRBV10-1 to TRBJ2-2, with D maybe TRBD1 (6 bases). The V end was cut by 9 bases, the J end by 4 bases, with 21 bases between. Germline CDR1 is WNHNN and CDR2 is SYGVQD (reference sequence). This CDR3 is 16 amino acids long. DNA for the CDR3: TGCGCCAGAGCTATCCGGCCCCGAGGGGGCACCGGGGAGCTGTTTTTT. Residues: CARAIRPRGGTGELFF.

The chain carries TRBV4-3 and TRBJ2-7; possibly TRBD2 for D (6 bases). V was pared by 1 base and J by 4 bases, with 14 bases between. Per the germline V gene, CDR1 is LGHNA and CDR2 is YSLEER. This CDR3 spans 15 amino acids. The CDR3 region is CASSQVRGSRYEQYF. CDR3 nucleotides: TGCGCCAGCAGCCAAGTTCGGGGGAGTAGGTACGAGCAGTACTTC.

For the CDR3, the DNA is TGTGCCAGCAGCTTAGGCCCCGGACAGAATAGCAATCAGCCCCAGCATTTT. Encoded protein: CASSLGPGQNSNQPQHF. V usage is TRBV7-6 and J usage is TRBJ1-5, with D maybe TRBD1 (6 bases). V was trimmed by 1 base and J by 0 bases, leaving 13 bases between them. CDR3 size: 17 residues. Looked up from germline, CDR1 is SGHVS and CDR2 is FNYEAQ. The full variable domain, in which reference TRBV7-6 and TRBJ1-5 provide the parts outside the CDR3, is GAGVSQSPRYKVTKRGQDVALRCDPISGHVSLYWYRQALGQGPEFLTYFNYEAQQDKSGLPNDRFSAERPEGSISTLTIQRTEQRDSAMYRCASSLGPGQNSNQPQHFGDGTRLSIL.

This rearrangement joins TRBV2 to TRBJ2-7; TRBD1 aligns across 10 bases. Germline V lookup: CDR1 SNHLY, CDR2 FYNNEI. The ends lost 7 bases at V and 2 bases at J; junction bases unmatched: 5. CDR3 size: 14 residues. The CDR3 region is CASIRTGGTYEQYF. The CDR3 nucleotides are TGTGCCAGCATCAGGACAGGGGGGACCTACGAGCAGTACTTC.

The chain combines TRBV27 with TRBJ2-7; 10 bases match TRBD2. The V gene end was trimmed by 5 bases and the J gene end by 6 bases; junction bases not matched to a gene: 7. Germline lookup yields CDR1 MNHEY and CDR2 SMNVEV (reference sequence). CDR3 length: 14 amino acids. Written as DNA, the CDR3 is TGTGCCAGCAGTGTAGCGGGAGGATATTTCGAGCAGTACTTC. Encoded protein: CASSVAGGYFEQYF.

The V and J genes are TRBV19 and TRBJ1-1; D is undetermined. The ends were cut back, 7 bases at V and 0 bases at J, with 15 bases in the middle. The length of the CDR3 is 15 residues. Germline CDR1 and CDR2: LNHDA and SQIVND (reference sequence). The CDR3 region has the DNA TGTGCCAGTACCCTCAGCGGAGCAATGAACACTGAAGCTTTCTTT. It codes for CASTLSGAMNTEAFF. The full variable domain, its missing parts supplied by reference TRBV19 and TRBJ1-1, is DGGITQSPKYLFRKEGQNVTLSCEQNLNHDAMYWYRQDPGQGLRLIYYSQIVNDFQKGDIAEGYSVSREKKESFPLTVTSAQKNPTAFYLCASTLSGAMNTEAFFGQGTRLTVV.

The V gene is TRBV7-2, the J gene TRBJ1-5; D is perhaps TRBD1 (6 bases). Germline CDR1 is SGHTA and CDR2 is FQGNSA. This CDR3 comprises 15 residues. The germline V and J ends were trimmed by 2 bases and 3 bases, with 11 bases remaining between them. The CDR3 bases are TGTGCCAGCAGCTTATGGGGGCAGGACAATCAGCCCCAGCATTTT. Translating gives CASSLWGQDNQPQHF.

The rearrangement uses TRBV18 and TRBJ1-2; 7 positions match TRBD1. Looked up from germline, CDR1 is KGHSH and CDR2 is LQKENI. This CDR3 region has 14 residues. V gave up 8 bases and J gave up 7 bases; unmatched junction bases: 13. The DNA for the CDR3 is TGTGCCAGCCGACCCGGAGGGGGCGAGTTTGGCTACACCTTC. It encodes CASRPGGGEFGYTF.

The CDR3 reads CASSLWRGNTEAFF. The CDR3 DNA reads TGTGCCAGCAGTTTATGGCGGGGGAACACTGAAGCTTTCTTT. V and J are TRBV27 and TRBJ1-1; D is ambiguous. Germline CDR1 and CDR2: MNHEY and SMNVEV (reference sequence). The CDR3 runs 14 residues. V lost 1 base and J 1 base, leaving 7 bases between the germline ends.

The chain uses TRBV2 and TRBJ2-7; D may be TRBD1 (5 bases). Germline V lookup: CDR1 SNHLY, CDR2 FYNNEI. V shed 8 bases and J shed 1 base, with 15 bases lying between them. The CDR3 spans 14 residues. The CDR3 nucleotides read TGTGCCAGCCGCTGGACACTCTATTCCTACGAGCAGTACTTC. Translated, it gives CASRWTLYSYEQYF. The full variable domain, its missing parts supplied by reference TRBV2 and TRBJ2-7, is EPEVTQTPSHQVTQMGQEVILRCVPISNHLYFYWYRQILGQKVEFLVSFYNNEISEKSEIFDDQFSVERPDGSNFTLKIRSTKLEDSAMYFCASRWTLYSYEQYFGPGTRLTVT.

This clone was picked up one time. V and J are TRBV9 and TRBJ1-5, with 9 bases identical to TRBD1. CDR3 length: 14 residues. Looked up from germline, CDR1 is SGDLS and CDR2 is YYNGEE. Trimming cost V 4 bases and J 3 bases; bases outside gene matches: 2. Here the CDR3 reads CASSRTGANQPQHF. CDR3 in DNA: TGTGCCAGCAGCAGGACAGGGGCCAATCAGCCCCAGCATTTT.

The rearrangement joins TRBV27 to TRBJ2-1; 9 bases align to TRBD1. The CDR3 totals 20 residues. The germline V gene has CDR1 MNHEY and CDR2 SMNVEV (reference sequence). V was pared by 5 bases and J by 2 bases, with 19 bases of the junction left unmatched. DNA for the CDR3: TGTGCCAGCAGTCGATTATTCCGGACAGGGGTACCTAACACCTACAATGAGCAGTTCTTC. Its translation is CASSRLFRTGVPNTYNEQFF.

The rearrangement links TRBV7-3 to TRBJ2-1; 10 bases are shared with TRBD2. V was clipped by 5 bases and J by 8 bases; unmatched bases: 9. The germline V gene encodes CDR1 SGHTA and CDR2 FQGTGA. The CDR3 has 15 amino acids. CDR3 bases: TGTGCCAGCAGCCAAAGCGGGGGGGCCGAGTATGAGCAGTTCTTC. It codes for CASSQSGGAEYEQFF.

This clone turned up a few times. The V call is TRBV28, the J call TRBJ1-2; tentative D call: TRBD1 (5 bases). This CDR3 has 16 residues. The germline V and J ends were trimmed by 3 bases and 5 bases, with 19 bases remaining between them. Germline CDR1 and CDR2: MDHEN and SYDVKM. In DNA, the CDR3 is TGTGCCAGCAGTTTGGGGGGTGATGGGGTTTTTTATGGCTACACCTTC. This codes for CASSLGGDGVFYGYTF.

The chain uses TRBV25-1 and TRBJ2-7; TRBD2 agrees at 9 bases. The germline gives CDR1 MGHDK, CDR2 SYGVNS. Trimming cost V 4 bases and J 5 bases; bases outside gene matches: 15. CDR3 size: 17 residues. CDR3 coding DNA: TGTGCCAGCAGTGGTAATAGTTATAGCGGGAGAGTCGACGAGCAGTACTTC. It codes for CASSGNSYSGRVDEQYF.

The chain links TRBV6-5 to TRBJ2-5; D not certain. The CDR3 is 13 residues long. Trimming shortened V by 8 bases and J by 3 bases, and 13 bases separated the two germline ends. CDR1 and CDR2 from the germline V gene are MNHEY and SVGAGI. Here the CDR3 reads CASRNSPKETQYF. The CDR3 coding sequence is TGTGCCAGCCGCAACAGCCCTAAAGAGACCCAGTACTTC.

This chain joins TRBV20-1 and TRBJ1-6, with D perhaps TRBD1 (6 bases). The V and J ends lost 7 bases and 9 bases respectively, with 10 bases between them. Per germline, CDR1 DFQATT and CDR2 SNEGSKA (reference sequence). This CDR3 is built from 11 residues. The CDR3 loop reads CSVQGGSPLHF. CDR3 DNA: TGCAGTGTACAGGGTGGTTCACCCCTCCACTTT.

The chain carries TRBV5-5 and TRBJ1-1, with 7 bases lining up with TRBD1. J lost 1 base, V lost 3 bases, and 9 bases had no gene match. This CDR3 has 16 residues. CDR1 is SGHKS, CDR2 YYEKEE, per germline (reference sequence). In DNA form, the CDR3 reads TGTGCCAGCAGCTATGCAACCGGGACAGCGAACACTGAAGCTTTCTTT. Its translation is CASSYATGTANTEAFF.

The chain carries TRBV14 and TRBJ2-2; D is possibly TRBD2 (6 bases). Germline V gives CDR1 SGHDN, CDR2 FVKESK. The V gene lost 7 bases and the J gene lost 4 bases, with 16 bases spanning the gap. The CDR3 runs 15 residues. As DNA, the CDR3 is TGTGCCAGCATACCCCGGGGGATGGGCACCGGGGAGCTGTTTTTT. Amino acids: CASIPRGMGTGELFF. The variable domain in full, completed from reference TRBV14 and TRBJ2-2, reads EAGVTQFPSHSVIEKGQTVTLRCDPISGHDNLYWYRRVMGKEIKFLLHFVKESKQDESGMPNNRFLAERTGGTYSTLKVQPAELEDSGVYFCASIPRGMGTGELFFGEGSRLTVL.

The chain recombines TRBV29-1 with TRBJ1-2; TRBD1 matches 10 bases. The germline CDR1 and CDR2 sequences are SQVTM and ANQGSEA. Germline trimming cut 6 bases from V and 2 bases from J; bases unmatched to any gene: 12. This CDR3 is built from 16 residues. The CDR3 coding sequence is TGCAGCGTACCGGGACAGGGGTCAGGGGGCAACTATGGCTACACCTTC. Translated: CSVPGQGSGGNYGYTF.

This chain connects TRBV9 to TRBJ1-1; D is perhaps TRBD1 (6 bases). This CDR3 region has 13 residues. Trimming left V 4 bases short and J 5 bases short, with 12 bases between. The germline CDR1 and CDR2 sequences are SGDLS and YYNGEE. This chain's CDR3 is CASSPSTGTEAFF. The DNA for the CDR3 is TGTGCCAGCAGCCCTTCCACAGGGACTGAAGCTTTCTTT.

This clone came up a few times. The genes are TRBV4-1 and TRBJ2-7; D is undetermined. CDR3 length: 16 residues. V was shortened by 1 base and J by 2 bases, with 15 bases between the two germline ends. From germline, CDR1 is MGHRA and CDR2 YSYEKL. Written as DNA, the CDR3 is TGCGCCAGCAGCCAAGTTTTTAGTGCGGCTGCCTACGAGCAGTACTTC. Translating gives CASSQVFSAAAYEQYF.

The rearrangement uses TRBV30 and TRBJ1-1; D is undetermined. Trimming stripped 4 bases from V and 7 bases from J, with 7 bases between. The CDR3 is 10 residues long. Germline CDR1 and CDR2: GTSNPN and SVGIG (reference sequence). CDR3 residues: CAWKGGEAFF. The CDR3 DNA reads as TGTGCCTGGAAAGGAGGTGAAGCTTTCTTT.

The rearrangement links TRBV14 to TRBJ1-5; 8 nucleotides align to TRBD1. From germline, CDR1 is SGHDN and CDR2 FVKESK. V lost 4 bases to trimming and J lost 5 bases; unmatched junction nucleotides: 1. This CDR3 contains 13 residues. This CDR3 reads CASSLTGDQPQHF. CDR3 bases: TGTGCCAGCAGCCTGACAGGGGATCAGCCCCAGCATTTT.

This clone was detected only once. The CDR3 DNA follows: TGTGCCAGTAGTACCGATACTTACAATGAGCAGTTCTTC. Its protein is CASSTDTYNEQFF. V gene TRBV19 combines with J gene TRBJ2-1; the D is unclear. V was clipped by 4 bases and J by 4 bases, with 8 bases between them. This CDR3 spans 13 amino acids. Germline loops: CDR1 LNHDA, CDR2 SQIVND (reference sequence).

V usage is TRBV27 and J usage is TRBJ2-5, with 7 bases aligning to TRBD1. With 0 bases clipped from V and 5 bases from J, the junction kept 3 bases outside the gene matches. The CDR3 is made up of 14 amino acids. Germline CDR1 and CDR2: MNHEY and SMNVEV (reference sequence). For the CDR3, the DNA is TGTGCCAGCAGTTTATCCGGGACAGTGGAGACCCAGTACTTC. Encoded protein: CASSLSGTVETQYF.

The chain has TRBV10-3 and TRBJ2-7, with D possibly TRBD1 on 6 matching bases. This CDR3 contains 12 residues. CDR1 ENHRY and CDR2 SYGVKD come from the germline V gene. The ends were cut back, 6 bases at V and 2 bases at J, with 8 bases in the middle. The CDR3 reads CAIRDSPYEQYF. The CDR3, as DNA: TGTGCCATCAGGGACAGTCCCTACGAGCAGTACTTC.